This T cell receptor (beta chain) emerged from a study of cytomegalovirus exposure and HLA in healthy donors. The CDR3 consists of 14 residues. After removal of 4 bases from V and 9 bases from J, the junction contained 3 bases not matched to a gene. Germline values: CDR1 SNHLY, CDR2 FYNNEI. Researchers ran the PCR with 60 Vbeta and 13 Jbeta primers. Assay: immunoSEQ multiplex PCR; the TCRdb copy retains only in-frame clones and omits some. The sample holds some 180,000 clones, 65% to 80% seen once. The receptor's source is a woman under 40 in good health and CMV-seropositive. The V and J genes are TRBV2 and TRBJ2-1, with 13 bases aligning to TRBD2. Input material: PBMCs. The DNA of the CDR3 is TGTGCCAGCAGTGGACGGACTAGCGGGGGTGAGCAGTTCTTC. This translates into CASSGRTSGGEQFF.